This TCR beta chain comes out of a study of radiotherapy plus CTLA-4 blockade in lung cancer. This clone was observed a handful of times. Measured with immunoSEQ multiplex PCR; TCRdb has only the in-frame clones, and not every one. The profile covers tens of thousands of clones, with 75% to 80% appearing a single time and less than 3% taken by the ten largest. From germline, CDR1 is LNHDA and CDR2 SQIVND (reference sequence). Trimming took 7 bases from V and 7 from J; bases not matched to a gene: 5. The CDR3 contains 13 residues. The study gave focal radiation plus ipilimumab CTLA-4 blockade to patients with chemo-refractory metastatic non-small-cell lung cancer.

The chain employs TRBV19 and TRBJ1-1; TRBD1 matches 11 bases. This specimen consisted of peripheral blood, obtained from a patient treated with radiotherapy plus ipilimumab. The origin of this receptor is a human donor with non-small cell lung cancer whose response to radiotherapy plus ipilimumab could not be evaluated. The CDR3 protein is CASNGQGAFEAFF. CDR3 in DNA: TGTGCCAGTAACGGACAGGGGGCCTTTGAAGCTTTCTTT.